The present T cell receptor beta chain was sequenced within a study of sequential checkpoint blockade in melanoma (dated by TCRdb to between 2018 and 2021). The study in broad terms: Patients were assigned by 1:1 randomization to either first-line nivolumab followed by ipilimumab (arm A) or ipilimumab followed by nivolumab (arm B). Maintenance nivolumab came after both trial sequences. TCRbeta immunosequencing was performed on DNA from more than 75 pretreatment melanoma tumor samples. For approximately 23 patients, matched tumor biopsies were taken both before treatment and at week 13, after single-agent nivolumab (arm A) or ipilimumab (arm B). About 76% of the matched pre- and post-treatment tumor biopsy pairs came from the same lesion.

The table lists this clone with a few counts. Its antigen specificity is not known. Base qualities are not recorded, but no much larger clone differs from it by a single base. The sample's treatment or condition label, in plain terms: randomized to nivolumab then ipilimumab (arm A) or the reverse (arm B). No trial patient had received prior DNA-damaging chemotherapy. Samples were obtained from patients with melanoma enrolled in CheckMate 064, a randomized, open-label phase II trial of sequential checkpoint blockade. Tumor TCR sequencing used genomic DNA from formalin-fixed paraffin-embedded (FFPE) tissue samples. What the authors observed across the whole study: Patients with increases in tumor T-cell fraction and clonality by week 13 were approximately 30 times more likely to achieve clinical benefit. Validation of the response-prediction model combining TCR metrics and mutation burden is needed in larger, independent patient cohorts. Tumor T-cell fraction and clonality were correlated with PD-L1 staining and CD8+ T-cell counts, but not with mutational load. Within-arm analyses of tumor T-cell fraction were constrained by small sample sizes and reduced statistical power. In the nivolumab-first arm (arm A), pretreatment tumor TIL clonality was associated with response (P = .04).

TCRbeta CDR3 regions were immunosequenced from genomic DNA with the immunoSEQ Assay. Prior to high-throughput sequencing, genomic DNA was amplified by bias-controlled multiplex PCR. In the original analysis: To quantify the absolute abundance of each unique TCRbeta CDR3 region, the sequences were collapsed and filtered. Clonality, defined as 1 minus Pielou's evenness, was calculated using only productive rearrangements. To compute tumor T-cell fraction, TCRbeta template counts were normalized to usable DNA, with usable DNA estimated from several housekeeping genes. A previously published method was used to identify clones with significantly greater frequencies in on-treatment samples than in baseline samples. Here the immuneACCESS table is served through TCRdb, limited to in-frame sequences with V and J called. Missing clones are a known gap in these copies; in checked studies unresolved V genes cover under half, and the rest lacks a known reason. V, J and clone size derive from that table, while D and trimming were established from the DNA sequence. For this sample there are some 22,000 clones; more than 25% appear just once. 6.7% of the sample is held by the ten biggest clonotypes.

Measured from the cysteine to the phenylalanine, the CDR3 is 15 residues long. The only DNA kept is the CDR3, 45 bases in frame from the first base. Based on the germline V gene, the CDR1 and CDR2 sequences are MDHEN and SYDVKM. After removal of 8 bases from V and 4 bases from J, the junction retains 7 bases not matched to a gene. This chain is built from TRBV28 and TRBJ2-2; 10 bases in between match TRBD1. The sample was tumor tissue (inferred from file names), taken from a patient given nivolumab and ipilimumab in sequence. This TCR was sampled from a human donor with melanoma. The nucleotide sequence reads as follows: TGTGCCAGCCGTAGACAGGGGGCCGGCACCGGGGAGCTGTTTTTT. The translation is CASRRQGAGTGELFF.